Sequencing of this T cell receptor (beta chain) was carried out in a study of blood T cells in healthy people across ages. Germline V lookup: CDR1 SEHNR, CDR2 FQNEAQ (reference sequence). The CDR3 extends over 14 amino acids. Combining a sample-barcoded 5' primer with a J-beta primer mix, a second PCR ran for roughly 6 to 11 cycles. One entry per CDR3 protein, called by TCRdb with MiXCR from the 5' RACE reads. The table lists some 670,000 distinct CDR3 sequences, 40% to 65% of them singletons. The gene calls are TRBV7-9 and TRBJ2-5, with D possibly being TRBD1 or TRBD2 (6 bases each). The J call could be wrong; TRBJ2-7 is a better fit for the DNA end. Sequencing input: blood. This clonotype was sampled from a woman of 80 years or more in good health. CDR3 sequence (DNA): TGTGCCAGCAGCCCCCCGCAGGGGAGGAACGAGCAGTACTTC. This sequence encodes CASSPPQGRNEQYF.